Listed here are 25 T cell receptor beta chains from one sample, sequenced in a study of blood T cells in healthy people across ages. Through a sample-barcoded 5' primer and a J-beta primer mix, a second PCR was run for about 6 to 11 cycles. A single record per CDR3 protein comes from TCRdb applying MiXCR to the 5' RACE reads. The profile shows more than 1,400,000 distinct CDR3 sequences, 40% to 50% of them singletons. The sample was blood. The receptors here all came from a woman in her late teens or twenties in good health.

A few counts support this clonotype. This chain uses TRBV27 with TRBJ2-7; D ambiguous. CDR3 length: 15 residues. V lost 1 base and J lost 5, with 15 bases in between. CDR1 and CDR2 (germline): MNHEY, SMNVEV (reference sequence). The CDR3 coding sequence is TGTGCCAGCAGTTTATTTACCCCTATCAGCCACGAGCAGTACTTC. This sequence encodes CASSLFTPISHEQYF.

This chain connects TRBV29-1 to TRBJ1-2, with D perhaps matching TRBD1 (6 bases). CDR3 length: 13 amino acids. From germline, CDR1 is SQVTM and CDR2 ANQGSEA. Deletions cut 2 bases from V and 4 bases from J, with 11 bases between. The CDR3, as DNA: TGCAGCGTTGAAACGGGGACAAGCTATGGCTACACCTTC. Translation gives CSVETGTSYGYTF.

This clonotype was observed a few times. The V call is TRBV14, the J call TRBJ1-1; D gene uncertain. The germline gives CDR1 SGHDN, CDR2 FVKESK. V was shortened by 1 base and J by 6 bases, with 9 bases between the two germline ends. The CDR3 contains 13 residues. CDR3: CASSQVWGAEAFF. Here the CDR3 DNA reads TGTGCCAGCAGCCAAGTATGGGGAGCTGAAGCTTTCTTT.

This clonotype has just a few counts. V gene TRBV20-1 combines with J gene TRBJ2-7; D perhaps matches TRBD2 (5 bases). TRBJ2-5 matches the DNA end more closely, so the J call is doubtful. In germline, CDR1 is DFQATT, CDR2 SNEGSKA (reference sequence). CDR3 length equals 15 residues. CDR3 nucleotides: TGCAGTGCTAGAGATCCCGCTAGCTTACCCGAGACCCAGTACTTC. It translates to CSARDPASLPETQYF.

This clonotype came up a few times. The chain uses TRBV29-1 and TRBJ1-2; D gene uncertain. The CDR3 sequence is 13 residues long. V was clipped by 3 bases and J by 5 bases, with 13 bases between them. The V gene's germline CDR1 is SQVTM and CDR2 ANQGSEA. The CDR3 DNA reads TGCAGCGTTGAGGTCGTCGGAGCATATGGCTACACCTTC. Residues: CSVEVVGAYGYTF.

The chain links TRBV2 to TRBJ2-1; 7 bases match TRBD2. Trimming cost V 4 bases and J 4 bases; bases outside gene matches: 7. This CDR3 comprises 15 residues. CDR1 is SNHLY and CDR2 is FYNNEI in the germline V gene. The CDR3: CASSVGTIPYNEQFF. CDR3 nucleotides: TGTGCCAGCAGTGTAGGGACTATACCATACAATGAGCAGTTCTTC.

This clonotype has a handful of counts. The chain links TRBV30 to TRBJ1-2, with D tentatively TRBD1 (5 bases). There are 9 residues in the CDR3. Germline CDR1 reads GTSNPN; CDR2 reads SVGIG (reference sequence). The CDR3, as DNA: TGTGCTGGGGGCTATGGCTACACCTTC. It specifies CAGGYGYTF.

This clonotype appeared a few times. The CDR3 DNA reads TGTGCCAGCAGTTCCGGGGACTGGTCCAGCTCCTACAATGAGCAGTTCTTC. It specifies CASSSGDWSSSYNEQFF. This rearrangement joins TRBV6-5 to TRBJ2-1; tentatively, D is TRBD2 (6 bases). This CDR3 has 17 amino acids. The V gene's germline CDR1 is MNHEY and CDR2 SVGAGI. Trimming removed 4 bases from V and 0 bases from J, with 16 bases in between.

The chain's CDR3 is CAWRDTGAYEQYF. Here the CDR3 DNA reads TGTGCCTGGAGAGACACAGGAGCCTACGAGCAGTACTTC. The chain couples TRBV30 to TRBJ2-4; weak D call: TRBD1 (5 bases). The DNA matches TRBJ2-7 better at its end, which makes the J call doubtful. The CDR3 has 13 amino acids. Looked up from germline, CDR1 is GTSNPN and CDR2 is SVGIG (reference sequence).

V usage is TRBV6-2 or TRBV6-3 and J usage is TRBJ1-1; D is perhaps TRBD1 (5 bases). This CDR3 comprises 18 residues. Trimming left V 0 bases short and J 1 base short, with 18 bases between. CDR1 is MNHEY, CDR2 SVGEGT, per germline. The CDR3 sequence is CASSYSSRELFWNTEAFF. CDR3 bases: TGTGCCAGCAGTTACTCGAGCAGGGAACTCTTTTGGAACACTGAAGCTTTCTTT.

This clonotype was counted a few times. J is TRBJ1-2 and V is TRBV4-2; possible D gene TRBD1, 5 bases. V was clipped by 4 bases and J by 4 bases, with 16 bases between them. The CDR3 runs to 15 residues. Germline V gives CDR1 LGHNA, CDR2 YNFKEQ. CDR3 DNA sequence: TGTGCCAGCAGCCTGAATTTTGGGGGGACCTATGGCTACACCTTC. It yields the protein CASSLNFGGTYGYTF.

The CDR3 loop reads CASDRTEGYTF. In DNA form, the CDR3 reads TGTGCCAGCGATCGTACGGAGGGCTACACCTTC. V gene TRBV27 combines with J gene TRBJ1-2; D remains unclear. Trimming stripped 8 bases from V and 8 bases from J, with 12 bases between. CDR1 is MNHEY and CDR2 is SMNVEV in the germline V gene (reference sequence). The CDR3 spans 11 residues.

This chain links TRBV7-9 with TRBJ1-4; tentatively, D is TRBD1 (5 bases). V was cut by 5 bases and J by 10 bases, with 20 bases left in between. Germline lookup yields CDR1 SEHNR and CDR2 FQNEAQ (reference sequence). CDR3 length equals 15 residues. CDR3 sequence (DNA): TGTGCCAGCAGCCCATTTGGGGGGATGCCAGCAAAACTGTTTTTT. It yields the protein CASSPFGGMPAKLFF. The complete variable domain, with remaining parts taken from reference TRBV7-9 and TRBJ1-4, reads DTGVSQNPRHKITKRGQNVTFRCDPISEHNRLYWYRQTLGQGPEFLTYFQNEAQLEKSRLLSDRFSAERPKGSFSTLEIQRTEQGDSAMYLCASSPFGGMPAKLFFGSGTQLSVL.

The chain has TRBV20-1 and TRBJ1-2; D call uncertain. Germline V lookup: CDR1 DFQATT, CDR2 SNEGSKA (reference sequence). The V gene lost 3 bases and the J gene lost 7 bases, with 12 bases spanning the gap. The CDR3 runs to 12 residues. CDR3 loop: CSASLRTSGYTF. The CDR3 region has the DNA TGCAGTGCTAGTCTGCGGACCTCTGGCTACACCTTC.

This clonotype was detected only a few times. For the CDR3, the DNA is TGTGCCAGCAGTTTAACTAGCGGGTCTCAAAACATTCAGTACTTC. As protein: CASSLTSGSQNIQYF. The gene calls are TRBV3-1 and TRBJ2-4, with 9 nucleotides matching TRBD2. The CDR3 consists of 15 residues. Trimming at V came to 6 bases and at J to 5 bases, leaving 8 bases not matched to a gene. Looked up from germline, CDR1 is LGHDT and CDR2 is YNNKEL (reference sequence).

CDR3 DNA sequence: TGTGCCAGCAGTGAAAGGCCTAGCGGGAGTACCTACGAGCAGTACTTC. It specifies CASSERPSGSTYEQYF. The chain recombines TRBV6-1 with TRBJ2-7; 10 nucleotides line up with TRBD2. Per germline, CDR1 MNHNS and CDR2 SASEGT. The CDR3 length is 16 residues. J was trimmed by 2 bases and V by 2 bases; bases with no gene match: 6.

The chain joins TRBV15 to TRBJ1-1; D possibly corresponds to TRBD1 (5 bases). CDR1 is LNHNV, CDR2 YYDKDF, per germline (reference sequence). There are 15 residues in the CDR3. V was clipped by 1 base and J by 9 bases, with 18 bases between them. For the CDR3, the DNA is TGTGCCACCAGCAGAGGCGGGACCCTCGGAACTAAAGCTTTCTTT. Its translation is CATSRGGTLGTKAFF. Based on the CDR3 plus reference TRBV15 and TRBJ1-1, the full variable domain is DAMVIQNPRYQVTQFGKPVTLSCSQTLNHNVMYWYQQKSSQAPKLLFHYYDKDFNNEADTPDNFQSRRPNTSFCFLDIRSPGLGDTAMYLCATSRGGTLGTKAFFGQGTRLTVV.

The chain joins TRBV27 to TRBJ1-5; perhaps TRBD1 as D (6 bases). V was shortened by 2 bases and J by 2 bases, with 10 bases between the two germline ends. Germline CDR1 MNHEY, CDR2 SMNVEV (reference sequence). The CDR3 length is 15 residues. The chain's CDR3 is CASSLTGMGNQPQHF. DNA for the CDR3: TGTGCCAGCAGTTTAACAGGGATGGGCAATCAGCCCCAGCATTTT.

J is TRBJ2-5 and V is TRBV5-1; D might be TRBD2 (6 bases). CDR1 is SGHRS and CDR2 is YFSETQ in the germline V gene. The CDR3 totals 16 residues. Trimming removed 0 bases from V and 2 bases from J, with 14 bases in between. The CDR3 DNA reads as TGCGCCAGCAGCTTGGGGGTACTAGCTTCTCAAGAGACCCAGTACTTC. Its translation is CASSLGVLASQETQYF.

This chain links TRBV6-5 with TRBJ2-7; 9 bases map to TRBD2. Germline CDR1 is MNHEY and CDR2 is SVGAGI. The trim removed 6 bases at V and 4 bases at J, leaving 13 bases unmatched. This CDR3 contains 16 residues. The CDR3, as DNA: TGTGCCAGCAGCCCCGTTCTGGCGGGGGGGCCGTACGAGCAGTACTTC. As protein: CASSPVLAGGPYEQYF.

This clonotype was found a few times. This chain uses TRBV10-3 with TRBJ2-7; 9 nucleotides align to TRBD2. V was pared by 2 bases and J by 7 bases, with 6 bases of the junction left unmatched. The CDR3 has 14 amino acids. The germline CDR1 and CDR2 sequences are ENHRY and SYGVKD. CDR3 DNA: TGTGCCATCAGTGAGATAGCGGGAGTTGGGGAGCAGTACTTC. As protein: CAISEIAGVGEQYF.

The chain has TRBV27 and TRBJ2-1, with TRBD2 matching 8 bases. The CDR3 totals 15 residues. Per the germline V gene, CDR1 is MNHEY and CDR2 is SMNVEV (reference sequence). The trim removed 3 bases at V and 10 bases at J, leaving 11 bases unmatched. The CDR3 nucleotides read TGTGCCAGCAGTTTTCTCGCTAGCGGGTGGAAGGAGCAGTTCTTC. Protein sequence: CASSFLASGWKEQFF.

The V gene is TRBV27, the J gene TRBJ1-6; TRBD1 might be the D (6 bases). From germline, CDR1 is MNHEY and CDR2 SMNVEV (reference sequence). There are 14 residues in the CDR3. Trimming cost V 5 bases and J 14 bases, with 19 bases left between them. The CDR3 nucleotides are TGTGCCAGCAGTCCCCGGGACACCCACCTCACCCTCCACTTT. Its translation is CASSPRDTHLTLHF.

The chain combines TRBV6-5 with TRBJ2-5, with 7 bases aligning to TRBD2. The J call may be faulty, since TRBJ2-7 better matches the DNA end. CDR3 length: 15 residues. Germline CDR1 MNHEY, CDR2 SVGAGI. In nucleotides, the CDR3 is TGTGCCAGCAGTTATTTCGGGGGGAAGAGCTACGAGCAGTACTTC. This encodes CASSYFGGKSYEQYF.

CDR3 sequence reads: CASSLVGYARGYNEQFF. Here the CDR3 DNA reads TGTGCCAGCAGCTTAGTGGGATATGCCAGGGGGTACAATGAGCAGTTCTTC. The chain uses TRBV7-2 and TRBJ2-1, with 7 positions matching TRBD1. The CDR3 is 17 amino acids. V gave up 1 base and J gave up 4 bases; unmatched junction bases: 10. Germline CDR1 SGHTA, CDR2 FQGNSA.